This TCR beta chain was recovered during a study of T-cell memory formation after mild COVID-19. Study at large: TCR clusters largely stayed donor specific. Study observations and caveats: Confirmation was lacking for SARS-CoV-2 specificity of second-wave clones that peaked on day 37. Memory from before infection featured some responding clones, which suggests cross-reactive memory joined.

The CDR3 has 17 amino acids. Unmatched junction bases numbered 17, after V lost 6 bases and J lost 8 bases. Germline CDR1 is DFQATT and CDR2 is SNEGSKA (reference sequence). MiXCR, applied by TCRdb to the 5' RACE reads, yields one record per CDR3 protein. The data hold about 130,000 distinct CDR3 sequences, with 15% to 20% observed a single time. Note on this clonotype: Its target is not known.

The sample consisted of PBMCs or a T cell subset sorted from them (not recorded which). The receptor was derived from a young man who had mild COVID-19 (a few samples of this study predate the infection). Cell type and time point are not known. The chain is built from TRBV20-1 and TRBJ1-4, with TRBD1 matching over 11 bases. DNA of the CDR3: TGCAGTGCGACCGGGACAGGGGGAATCCTCGGAGGAGAAAAACTGTTTTTT. Protein sequence: CSATGTGGILGGEKLFF.